These T cell receptor beta chains were read from a single sample in a study of T cells in localized non-small cell lung cancer. The data were produced by immunoSEQ multiplex PCR, yet TCRdb's version contains in-frame clones alone and is incomplete. The sample has a few thousand clones, less than 30% seen once; the top ten hold roughly 22%. The source material was normal lung tissue next to the tumor, sampled before any cancer treatment. Receptor source: a man aged 35 to 70 with stage II squamous cell lung carcinoma. CDR3s include the opening cysteine and the closing phenylalanine or tryptophan. A D gene is named only where the DNA matches it firmly. Clone sizes are given selectively: once, few, many, or a class where the clone is expanded.

.,TRBV9,TRBD2,TRBJ2-5,CASKSGLAGWTPQETQYF,TGTGCCAGCAAAAGTGGACTAGCGGGGTGGACACCTCAAGAGACCCAGTACTTC
.,TRBV30,.,TRBJ1-3,CAWLQGRSGNTIYF,TGTGCCTGGCTTCAGGGACGCTCTGGAAACACCATATATTTT
few,TRBV11-3,.,TRBJ2-7,CASSPRGAEPYEQYF,TGTGCCAGCAGCCCGCGTGGGGCTGAACCCTACGAGCAGTACTTC
.,TRBV11-3,.,TRBJ2-7,CASSLRLEGPYEQYF,TGTGCCAGCAGCCTCAGGCTGGAGGGACCCTACGAGCAGTACTTC
few,TRBV7-2,.,TRBJ1-2,CASSLGSEGIYGYTF,TGTGCCAGCAGCTTAGGGTCTGAAGGGATTTATGGCTACACCTTC
few,TRBV18,TRBD2,TRBJ2-3,CASSPKLAASTDTQYF,TGTGCCAGCTCACCAAAGCTAGCGGCTAGCACAGATACGCAGTATTTT
medium-sized,TRBV7-5,.,TRBJ1-4,CASSQAGGKEKLFF,TGTGCCAGCAGCCAAGCGGGCGGGAAGGAAAAACTGTTTTTT
.,TRBV30,.,TRBJ1-5,CAWSPWGGNQPQHF,TGTGCCTGGAGTCCCTGGGGGGGCAATCAGCCCCAGCATTTT
few,TRBV19,.,TRBJ2-2,CASRDGRTNTGELFF,TGTGCCAGTAGAGACGGACGGACGAACACCGGGGAGCTGTTTTTT
.,TRBV5-1,.,TRBJ1-4,CASSPFRGLNEKLFF,TGCGCCAGCAGCCCCTTTAGGGGCCTTAATGAAAAACTGTTTTTT
.,TRBV19,.,TRBJ1-1,CASNMGQRNTEAFF,TGTGCCAGCAATATGGGGCAGCGAAACACTGAAGCTTTCTTT
few,TRBV6-8,.,TRBJ1-1,CASSYREGLTEAFF,TGTGCCAGCAGTTACAGGGAAGGATTAACTGAAGCTTTCTTT
few,TRBV19,.,TRBJ1-1,CASKLWEKGGEAFF,TGTGCCAGTAAATTGTGGGAAAAGGGTGGTGAAGCTTTCTTT
.,TRBV18,TRBD2,TRBJ2-1,CASSPTSGLAFSSYNEQFF,TGTGCCAGCTCACCTACTTCGGGACTAGCGTTCAGCTCCTACAATGAGCAGTTCTTC
.,TRBV19,.,TRBJ1-1,CASSSDGGYTEAFF,TGTGCCAGTAGTTCCGACGGAGGGTACACTGAAGCTTTCTTT
few,TRBV11-3,TRBD1,TRBJ1-1,CASSPGQGTGTEAFF,TGTGCCAGCAGCCCGGGACAGGGGACGGGCACTGAAGCTTTCTTT
.,TRBV9,.,TRBJ2-7,CASSVEGFDEQYF,TGTGCCAGCAGCGTAGAGGGCTTCGACGAGCAGTACTTC
.,TRBV18,.,TRBJ2-5,CASSRASGIGGETQYF,TGTGCCAGCTCACGAGCCTCAGGGATTGGAGGAGAGACCCAGTACTTC
.,TRBV29-1,TRBD2,TRBJ2-5,CSVDGGSLETQYF,TGCAGCGTTGATGGCGGGAGTCTCGAGACCCAGTACTTC
.,TRBV28,TRBD2,TRBJ2-7,CASSLSYSGSSEQYF,TGTGCCAGCAGTTTATCCTATAGCGGGAGTTCCGAGCAGTACTTC
medium-sized,TRBV9,.,TRBJ2-1,CASSVDRYNEQFF,TGTGCCAGCAGTGTGGACAGATACAATGAGCAGTTCTTC